One sample yielded the 12 T cell receptor beta chains listed below, sequenced in a study of T cell responses to AZD1222 COVID-19 vaccine. Measured with immunoSEQ multiplex PCR; TCRdb has only the in-frame clones, and not every one. The data hold over 95,000 clones, with approximately 87% observed a single time. Sequences were derived from peripheral blood, sampled on day 0 of AZD1222 vaccination. All receptors derive from an adult in good health.

DNA for the CDR3: TGTGCCAGCAGCCGGGACAGCAACCCACCTAACTATGGCTACACCTTC. Translation: CASSRDSNPPNYGYTF. The J gene is TRBJ1-2, the V gene TRBV3-1 (or the pseudogene TRBV3-2); 7 nucleotides agree with TRBD1. V trimming: 4 bases; J trimming: 0 bases; junction bases outside the gene matches: 8. Germline V gene data show CDR1 as LGHDT and CDR2 as YNNKEL (reference sequence). This CDR3 comprises 16 residues.

This chain uses TRBV6-5 with TRBJ1-3, with D perhaps matching TRBD1 (6 bases). The germline CDR1 and CDR2 sequences are MNHEY and SVGAGI. Trimming removed 6 bases at V and 2 bases at J, with 14 bases between. The CDR3 length is 15 residues. For the CDR3, the DNA is TGTGCCAGCAGACCAAGGGGGGTAGCTGGAAACACCATATATTTT. This codes for CASRPRGVAGNTIYF.

The genes are TRBV5-6 and TRBJ2-1, with D possibly matching TRBD1 (5 bases). The CDR3 consists of 15 residues. The germline gives CDR1 SGHDT, CDR2 YYEEEE. Trimming removed 4 bases from V and 0 bases from J, with 11 bases in between. CDR3 protein: CASSLTGDSYNEQFF. The CDR3, as DNA: TGTGCCAGCAGCCTTACAGGAGACTCCTACAATGAGCAGTTCTTC. Supplemented by reference TRBV5-6 and TRBJ2-1, the full variable domain reads DAGVTQSPTHLIKTRGQQVTLRCSPKSGHDTVSWYQQALGQGPQFIFQYYEEEERQRGNFPDRFSGHQFPNYSSELNVNALLLGDSALYLCASSLTGDSYNEQFFGPGTRLTVL.

The chain recombines TRBV6-2 or TRBV6-3 with TRBJ2-1; D not certain. CDR3 length: 15 amino acids. V was shortened by 5 bases and J by 0 bases, with 11 bases between the two germline ends. CDR1 is MNHEY, CDR2 SVGEGT, per germline. The CDR3 is CASSRLASSYNEQFF. DNA of the CDR3: TGTGCCAGCAGTAGATTAGCAAGCTCCTACAATGAGCAGTTCTTC.

This clone was recorded only once. V is TRBV3-1 (or the pseudogene TRBV3-2) and J is TRBJ2-3; D gene uncertain. This CDR3 spans 12 amino acids. The V and J ends lost 3 bases and 3 bases respectively, with 4 bases between them. Germline V CDR1 and CDR2: LGHDT, YNNKEL (reference sequence). The CDR3 DNA reads as TGTGCCAGCAGCCACCGAACAGATACGCAGTATTTT. This sequence encodes CASSHRTDTQYF.

The chain uses TRBV28 and TRBJ2-3; D gene uncertain. The CDR3 is 15 residues long. CDR1 is MDHEN, CDR2 SYDVKM, per germline. V dropped 5 bases and J dropped 2 bases, with 14 bases sitting between them. The CDR3 here is CASSPRGAPTDTQYF. CDR3 coding DNA: TGTGCCAGCAGTCCTCGTGGAGCCCCCACAGATACGCAGTATTTT.

The rearrangement uses TRBV24-1 and TRBJ2-3; D is tentatively TRBD1 or TRBD2 (6 bases each). The V and J ends lost 4 bases and 6 bases respectively, with 25 bases between them. This CDR3 spans 18 amino acids. CDR1 and CDR2 (germline): KGHDR, SFDVKD. The CDR3, as DNA: TGTGCCACCAGTGACTTCAGGGGCGGGGCCCTCACTCGGGATACGCAGTATTTT. This codes for CATSDFRGGALTRDTQYF.

This chain connects TRBV5-1 to TRBJ2-7; D is unclear. The CDR3 has 12 residues. Germline CDR1 and CDR2: SGHRS and YFSETQ. V was trimmed by 2 bases and J by 0 bases, leaving 3 bases between them. DNA of the CDR3: TGCGCCAGCAGCTTCAGCTCCTACGAGCAGTACTTC. It translates to CASSFSSYEQYF. The variable domain in full, completed from reference TRBV5-1 and TRBJ2-7, reads KAGVTQTPRYLIKTRGQQVTLSCSPISGHRSVSWYQQTPGQGLQFLFEYFSETQRNKGNFPGRFSGRQFSNSRSEMNVSTLELGDSALYLCASSFSSYEQYFGPGTRLTVT.

CDR3 amino acids: CASSQTGLSYEQYF. DNA for the CDR3: TGTGCCAGCAGTCAAACAGGGCTCTCCTACGAGCAGTACTTC. The chain uses TRBV14 and TRBJ2-7, with a tentative D call TRBD1 (6 bases). Trimming left V 6 bases short and J 0 bases short, with 12 bases between. Germline CDR1 reads SGHDN; CDR2 reads FVKESK. This CDR3 is 14 amino acids long.

This chain joins TRBV7-8 and TRBJ2-7; TRBD2 agrees at 9 bases. Germline V gene data show CDR1 as SGHVS and CDR2 as FQNEAQ. CDR3 length equals 13 residues. J was trimmed by 2 bases and V by 8 bases; bases with no gene match: 4. In nucleotides, the CDR3 is TGTGCCAGCGGGCTAGCGGGGCCCTACGAGCAGTACTTC. The encoded protein is CASGLAGPYEQYF.

This chain links TRBV6-5 with TRBJ2-7; tentatively, D is TRBD2 (6 bases). CDR1 and CDR2 from the germline V gene are MNHEY and SVGAGI. The CDR3 loop spans 15 amino acids. Trimming left V 7 bases short and J 9 bases short, with 25 bases between. In DNA form, the CDR3 reads TGTGCCAGCATTGCCGGGGGAGGTGGGGATCGCGGGCAGTACTTC. It specifies CASIAGGGGDRGQYF.

The rearrangement uses TRBV2 and TRBJ1-2, with no clear D. This CDR3 has 15 residues. Germline V lookup: CDR1 SNHLY, CDR2 FYNNEI. Between the trimmed V and J ends, which lost 2 bases and 4 bases, there was a span of 14 bases. CDR3 loop: CASSEREGRLYGYTF. For the CDR3, the DNA is TGTGCCAGCAGTGAAAGGGAGGGTAGGCTCTATGGCTACACCTTC.